This entry describes one T cell receptor beta chain. The method was immunoSEQ multiplex PCR; TCRdb's version includes in-frame clones alone and lacks a portion of them. Of tens of thousands of clones in the sample, around 92% were seen once. This specimen comes from a study of blood T cell repertoires in COVID-19. Study-level background: Whether acute or convalescent, the COVID-19 samples came from the United States, Italy and Spain. From T cells, B-cell-depleted T cells, or PBMCs came the material, which was cDNA or gDNA.

The junction had 10 bases not matched to a gene; V was cut back by 3 bases and J by 4 bases. The CDR3 is 15 residues long. Per the germline V gene, CDR1 is GTSNPN and CDR2 is SVGIG (reference sequence). The chain is built from TRBV30 and TRBJ2-7; 9 bases are a match to TRBD1. The sample taken for sequencing was peripheral blood. This clonotype was sampled from a man in his fifties with active COVID-19. The CDR3 DNA follows: TGTGCCTGGAGGGGGACCGGGACAGGGTCGTACGAGCAGTACTTC. It translates to CAWRGTGTGSYEQYF.